The T cell receptor beta chain under discussion was sequenced for a study of T cells in Graves' hyperthyroidism and ophthalmopathy. The CDR3 sequence is 15 residues long. V gave up 6 bases and J gave up 7 bases; unmatched junction bases: 8. Germline loops: CDR1 SGHVS, CDR2 FQNEAQ. This clonotype turned up a few times. TCR beta CDR3 regions were amplified from RNA. Primed by the HTBI set, a first-round RT-PCR was run on the TCR CDR3. TCRdb reprocessed the multiplex PCR reads via MiXCR and lists one record per CDR3 protein. This table has 460,000 or so distinct CDR3 sequences, roughly an eighth appearing once.

The sequence came from a woman aged 18-29 years with Graves' hyperthyroidism. The sequencing input was blood. The chain employs TRBV7-8 and TRBJ2-1, with 11 bases fitting TRBD2. The CDR3 spells CASSRPGLAANEQFF. The CDR3 DNA follows: TGTGCCAGCAGTCGCCCGGGACTAGCGGCTAATGAGCAGTTCTTC.